A single sample gave rise to the 18 T cell receptor beta chains below, sequenced in a study of shared clonotypes between healthy human individuals. Profiled with immunoSEQ multiplex PCR; TCRdb holds only in-frame clones, not every one. The sample has 1.5 million to 1.9 million clones, 95% to 99% seen once. Source material: naive CD4+ T cells sorted from blood. Noted subset: CD45RA+ positively selected. All receptors derive from a man aged 30 to 39 in good health.

This clone has only one observation. This chain connects TRBV29-1 to TRBJ2-7, with 11 bases aligning to TRBD2. J lost 2 bases, V lost 5 bases, and 5 bases had no gene match. The CDR3 length is 14 residues. Germline CDR1 and CDR2: SQVTM and ANQGSEA. Written as DNA, the CDR3 is TGCAGCGTTCTGACTAGCGGGACCACCTACGAGCAGTACTTC. It is translated as CSVLTSGTTYEQYF.

J is TRBJ1-4 and V is TRBV9; 7 bases are shared with TRBD1. CDR3 size: 14 residues. V shed 3 bases and J 3 bases; nucleotides not matched to a gene: 2. Germline V gene lookup returns CDR1 SGDLS and CDR2 YYNGEE. CDR3 bases: TGTGCCAGCAGCGGGGACAGCTCTAATGAAAAACTGTTTTTT. Encoded protein: CASSGDSSNEKLFF.

The V call is TRBV18, the J call TRBJ2-2; D unresolved. Per germline, CDR1 KGHSH and CDR2 LQKENI. The V and J ends lost 4 bases and 7 bases respectively, with 10 bases between them. This CDR3 contains 13 residues. The CDR3 nucleotides read TGTGCCAGCTCACTATCGGCGTTCGGGGAGCTGTTTTTT. Translation: CASSLSAFGELFF.

This chain uses TRBV19 with TRBJ2-7; TRBD1 matches 8 bases. V lost 5 bases and J lost 6; bases outside the gene matches: 6. This CDR3 has 13 amino acids. The germline V gene has CDR1 LNHDA and CDR2 SQIVND (reference sequence). Here the CDR3 reads CASSSHRGSEQYF. The CDR3 bases are TGTGCCAGTAGTTCACACAGGGGGTCCGAGCAGTACTTC.

The J gene is TRBJ2-6, the V gene TRBV2, with 8 bases lining up with TRBD1. From germline, CDR1 is SNHLY and CDR2 FYNNEI. CDR3 length: 16 residues. J lost 14 bases, V lost 1 base, and 13 bases had no gene match. CDR3 residues: CASSEGGVGTGHILTF. CDR3 nucleotides: TGTGCCAGCAGTGAAGGAGGAGTCGGGACAGGCCACATCCTGACTTTC.

The chain joins TRBV5-1 to TRBJ1-1; TRBD1 agrees at 7 bases. The junction had 11 bases not matched to a gene; V was cut back by 9 bases and J by 3 bases. This CDR3 contains 14 residues. CDR1 and CDR2 (germline): SGHRS, YFSETQ. The DNA of the CDR3 is TGCGCCACCCAGTCTCAAACAGGGGACACTGAAGCTTTCTTT. It specifies CATQSQTGDTEAFF.

V usage is TRBV20-1 and J usage is TRBJ2-3; D gene uncertain. V was clipped by 7 bases and J by 1 base, with 6 bases between them. There are 11 residues in the CDR3. CDR1 is DFQATT and CDR2 is SNEGSKA in the germline V gene (reference sequence). The chain's CDR3 is CSVDRTDTQYF. CDR3 sequence (DNA): TGCAGTGTGGACCGCACAGATACGCAGTATTTT.

The chain is built from TRBV9 and TRBJ2-2; D possibly corresponds to TRBD2 (5 bases). The CDR3 runs 14 residues. Germline assignment: CDR1 SGDLS and CDR2 YYNGEE. V lost 6 bases, J lost 4 bases, and 13 bases lay in between. The CDR3 DNA reads TGTGCCAGCAAAGAAGCGGAGTTCACCGGGGAGCTGTTTTTT. Its protein is CASKEAEFTGELFF.

This chain links TRBV5-1 with TRBJ1-1; 9 bases are shared with TRBD1. Germline-derived CDR1 and CDR2 are SGHRS and YFSETQ. V lost 7 bases, J lost 4 bases, and 8 bases stayed unmatched. The CDR3 has 14 residues. CDR3 sequence: CASGSGTGSTEAFF. The CDR3, as DNA: TGCGCCAGCGGCTCCGGGACAGGGTCCACTGAAGCTTTCTTT.

This clone was observed once. The chain couples TRBV9 to TRBJ1-2; D gene ambiguous. The CDR3 sequence is 15 residues long. Trimming removed 4 bases from V and 4 bases from J, with 17 bases in between. Germline-derived CDR1 and CDR2 are SGDLS and YYNGEE. CDR3 nucleotide sequence: TGTGCCAGCAGCCCCCGGCAGGTCCAGCCCTATGGCTACACCTTC. Amino acids: CASSPRQVQPYGYTF. Using reference TRBV9 and TRBJ1-2 for the parts outside the CDR3, the full variable domain is DSGVTQTPKHLITATGQRVTLRCSPRSGDLSVYWYQQSLDQGLQFLIQYYNGEERAKGNILERFSAQQFPDLHSELNLSSLELGDSALYFCASSPRQVQPYGYTFGSGTRLTVV.

The chain uses TRBV5-4 and TRBJ1-3; D unclear. Trimming removed 2 bases from V and 6 bases from J, with 9 bases in between. This CDR3 comprises 13 residues. Germline CDR1 is SGHNT and CDR2 is YYREEE (reference sequence). The CDR3 here is CASSFRTANTIYF. The CDR3 nucleotides read TGTGCCAGCAGCTTCCGGACGGCAAACACCATATATTTT. Filled out from reference TRBV5-4 and TRBJ1-3, the complete variable domain reads ETGVTQSPTHLIKTRGQQVTLRCSSQSGHNTVSWYQQALGQGPQFIFQYYREEENGRGNFPPRFSGLQFPNYSSELNVNALELDDSALYLCASSFRTANTIYFGEGSWLTVV.

The rearrangement uses TRBV15 and TRBJ2-1; D could derive from TRBD1 or TRBD2 (6 bases each). The germline gives CDR1 LNHNV, CDR2 YYDKDF (reference sequence). Trimming left V 1 base short and J 9 bases short, with 13 bases between. This CDR3 comprises 14 residues. CDR3 sequence reads: CATSRARGRGEQFF. The CDR3 DNA reads as TGTGCCACCAGCAGAGCTCGGGGGCGGGGTGAGCAGTTCTTC.

This chain connects TRBV10-2 to TRBJ2-5; TRBD2 aligns across 13 bases. From germline, CDR1 is WSHSY and CDR2 SAAADI. The V gene end was trimmed by 7 bases and the J gene end by 5 bases; junction bases not matched to a gene: 16. The CDR3 length is 18 residues. This CDR3 reads CASNAGRTSGRAFETQYF. The CDR3 DNA is TGCGCCAGCAACGCGGGTAGAACTAGCGGGAGGGCCTTTGAGACCCAGTACTTC.

V is TRBV9 and J is TRBJ2-1; 11 nucleotides match TRBD2. Germline CDR1 SGDLS, CDR2 YYNGEE. The junction had 11 bases not matched to a gene; V was cut back by 0 bases and J by 0 bases. The CDR3 runs to 20 residues. The CDR3 spells CASSVARLAGLGSSYNEQFF. CDR3 nucleotide sequence: TGTGCCAGCAGCGTAGCGAGACTAGCGGGATTGGGGAGCTCCTACAATGAGCAGTTCTTC.

The chain recombines TRBV25-1 with TRBJ2-1, with a tentative D call TRBD2 (5 bases). V was clipped by 4 bases and J by 4 bases, with 8 bases between them. The CDR3 length is 13 residues. Germline assignment: CDR1 MGHDK and CDR2 SYGVNS. The CDR3 coding sequence is TGTGCCAGCAGTGTGGACTTTTACAATGAGCAGTTCTTC. It is translated as CASSVDFYNEQFF.

The chain links TRBV7-2 to TRBJ2-7; 8 positions agree with TRBD1. The trim removed 1 base at V and 4 bases at J, leaving 15 bases unmatched. The CDR3 is made up of 18 amino acids. Germline V gene lookup returns CDR1 SGHTA and CDR2 FQGNSA. The CDR3: CASSLGAGGAPRYYEQYF. The CDR3 DNA reads as TGTGCCAGCAGCTTAGGGGCAGGGGGCGCCCCTCGATATTACGAGCAGTACTTC.

The DNA for the CDR3 is TGCAGCGCTCACCGGGACAGACAAGAGACCCAGTACTTC. The encoded protein is CSAHRDRQETQYF. The chain employs TRBV29-1 and TRBJ2-5; TRBD1 matches at 7 bases. The trim removed 7 bases at V and 2 bases at J, leaving 7 bases unmatched. Germline loops: CDR1 SQVTM, CDR2 ANQGSEA. The CDR3 consists of 13 residues.

The V call is TRBV6-1, the J call TRBJ2-2, with a possible D match to TRBD1 (5 bases). The length of the CDR3 is 14 residues. Germline V CDR1 and CDR2: MNHNS, SASEGT. Trimming removed 1 base at V and 7 bases at J, with 10 bases between. Here the CDR3 reads CASSEGSGYGELFF. CDR3 bases: TGTGCCAGCAGTGAAGGGTCAGGGTACGGGGAGCTGTTTTTT.